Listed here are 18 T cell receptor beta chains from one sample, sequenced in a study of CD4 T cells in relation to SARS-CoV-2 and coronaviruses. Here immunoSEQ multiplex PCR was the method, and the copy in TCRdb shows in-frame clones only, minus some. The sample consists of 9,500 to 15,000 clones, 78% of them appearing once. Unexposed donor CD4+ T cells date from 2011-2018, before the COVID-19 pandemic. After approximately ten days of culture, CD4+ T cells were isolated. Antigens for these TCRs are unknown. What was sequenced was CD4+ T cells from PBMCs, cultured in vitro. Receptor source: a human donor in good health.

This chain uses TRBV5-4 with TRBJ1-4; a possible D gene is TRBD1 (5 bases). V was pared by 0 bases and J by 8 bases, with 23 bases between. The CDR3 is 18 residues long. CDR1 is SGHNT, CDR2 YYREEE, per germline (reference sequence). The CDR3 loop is CASSLDGRAAGEGEKLFF. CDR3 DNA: TGTGCCAGCAGCTTGGATGGCAGGGCAGCGGGGGAGGGAGAAAAACTGTTTTTT.

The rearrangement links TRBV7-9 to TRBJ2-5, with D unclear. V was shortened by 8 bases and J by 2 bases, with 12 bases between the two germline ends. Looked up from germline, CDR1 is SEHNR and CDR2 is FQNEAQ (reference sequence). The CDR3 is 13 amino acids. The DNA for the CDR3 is TGTGCCAGCCACCCAGTGGGGCAAGAGACCCAGTACTTC. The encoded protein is CASHPVGQETQYF.

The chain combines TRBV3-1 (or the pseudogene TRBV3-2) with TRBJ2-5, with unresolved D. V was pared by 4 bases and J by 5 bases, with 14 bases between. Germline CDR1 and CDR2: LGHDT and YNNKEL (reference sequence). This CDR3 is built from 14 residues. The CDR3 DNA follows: TGTGCCAGCAGCCGGAACGCCCCCGAGGAGACCCAGTACTTC. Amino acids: CASSRNAPEETQYF.

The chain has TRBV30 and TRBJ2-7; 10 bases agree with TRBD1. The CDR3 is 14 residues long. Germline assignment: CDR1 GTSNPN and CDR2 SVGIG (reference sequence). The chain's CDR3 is CAYRNRDRGHEQYF. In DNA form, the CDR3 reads TGTGCGTACCGAAACCGGGACAGGGGACACGAGCAGTACTTC.

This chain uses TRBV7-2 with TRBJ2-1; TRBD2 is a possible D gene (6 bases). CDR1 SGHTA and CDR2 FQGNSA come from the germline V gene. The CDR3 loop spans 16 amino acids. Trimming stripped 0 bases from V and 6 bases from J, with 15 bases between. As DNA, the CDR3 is TGTGCCAGCAGCTTAGCTGCCCCGGCGGGGCCCAATGAGCAGTTCTTC. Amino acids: CASSLAAPAGPNEQFF.

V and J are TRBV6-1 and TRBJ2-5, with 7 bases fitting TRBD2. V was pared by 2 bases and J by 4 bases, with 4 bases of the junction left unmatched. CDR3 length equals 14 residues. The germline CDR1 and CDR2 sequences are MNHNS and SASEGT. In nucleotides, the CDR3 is TGTGCCAGCAGTGAACGGGGGGAGGGAGAGACCCAGTACTTC. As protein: CASSERGEGETQYF.

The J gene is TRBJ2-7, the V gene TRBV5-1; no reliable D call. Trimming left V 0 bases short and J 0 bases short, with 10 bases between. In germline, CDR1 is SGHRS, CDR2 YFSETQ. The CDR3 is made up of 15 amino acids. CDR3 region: CASSLGVMDSYEQYF. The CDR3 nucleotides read TGCGCCAGCAGCTTGGGGGTGATGGACTCCTACGAGCAGTACTTC.

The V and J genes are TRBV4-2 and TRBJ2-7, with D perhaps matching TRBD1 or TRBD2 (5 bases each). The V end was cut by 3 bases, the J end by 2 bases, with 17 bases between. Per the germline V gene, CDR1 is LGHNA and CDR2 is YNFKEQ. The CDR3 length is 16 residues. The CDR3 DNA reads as TGTGCCAGCAGCCAGGGACCGGAGCCTACCACCTACGAGCAGTACTTC. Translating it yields CASSQGPEPTTYEQYF.

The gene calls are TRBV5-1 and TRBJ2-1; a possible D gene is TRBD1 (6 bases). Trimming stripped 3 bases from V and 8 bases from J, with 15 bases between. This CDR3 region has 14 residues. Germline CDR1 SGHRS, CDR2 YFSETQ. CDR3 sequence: CASSSQQGKDEQFF. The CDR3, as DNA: TGCGCCAGCAGCTCACAACAGGGTAAGGATGAGCAGTTCTTC.

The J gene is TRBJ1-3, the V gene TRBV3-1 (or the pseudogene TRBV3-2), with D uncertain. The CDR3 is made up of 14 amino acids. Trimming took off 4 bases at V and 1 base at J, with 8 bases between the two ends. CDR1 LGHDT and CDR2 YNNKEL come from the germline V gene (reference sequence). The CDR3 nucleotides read TGTGCCAGCAGCCCGAGTGGGTCTGGAAACACCATATATTTT. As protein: CASSPSGSGNTIYF.

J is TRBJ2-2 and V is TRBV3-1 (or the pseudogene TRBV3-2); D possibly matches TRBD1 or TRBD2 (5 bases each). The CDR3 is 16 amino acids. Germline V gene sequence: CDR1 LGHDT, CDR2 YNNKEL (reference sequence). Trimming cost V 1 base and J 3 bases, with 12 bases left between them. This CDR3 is CASSQGGGSYTGELFF. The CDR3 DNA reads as TGTGCCAGCAGCCAAGGTGGGGGAAGCTACACCGGGGAGCTGTTTTTT.

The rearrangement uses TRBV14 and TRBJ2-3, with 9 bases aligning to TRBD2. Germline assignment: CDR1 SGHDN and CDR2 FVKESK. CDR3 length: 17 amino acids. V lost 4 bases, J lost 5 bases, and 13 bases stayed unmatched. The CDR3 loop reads CASSLVSPAGGRDTQYF. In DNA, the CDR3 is TGTGCCAGCAGCCTTGTATCCCCAGCGGGGGGTAGAGATACGCAGTATTTT.

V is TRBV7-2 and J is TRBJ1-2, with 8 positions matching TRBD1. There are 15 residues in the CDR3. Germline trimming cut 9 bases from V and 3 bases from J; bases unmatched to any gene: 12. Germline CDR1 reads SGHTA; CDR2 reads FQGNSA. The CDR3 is CASRTGRSGDYGYTF. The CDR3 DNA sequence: TGTGCCAGTAGGACAGGGCGCTCTGGGGACTATGGCTACACCTTC.

Here the CDR3 reads CASSPGTVGANVLTF. As DNA, the CDR3 is TGTGCCAGCAGTCCCGGGACAGTTGGGGCCAACGTCCTGACTTTC. The chain couples TRBV28 to TRBJ2-6, with 7 bases that match TRBD1. The J segment lost 3 bases and the V segment lost 5 bases, leaving 4 bases of the junction unmatched. Germline V gives CDR1 MDHEN, CDR2 SYDVKM. The CDR3 spans 15 residues. The variable domain in full, with the rest retrieved from reference TRBV28 and TRBJ2-6, is DVKVTQSSRYLVKRTGEKVFLECVQDMDHENMFWYRQDPGLGLRLIYFSYDVKMKEKGDIPEGYSVSREKKERFSLILESASTNQTSMYLCASSPGTVGANVLTFGAGSRLTVL.

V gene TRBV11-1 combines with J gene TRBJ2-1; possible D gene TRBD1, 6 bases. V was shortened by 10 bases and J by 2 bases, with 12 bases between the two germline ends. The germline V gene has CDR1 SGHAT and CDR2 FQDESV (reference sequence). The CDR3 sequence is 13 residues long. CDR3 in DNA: TGTGCCACGCAAGGACAGACCTACAATGAGCAGTTCTTC. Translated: CATQGQTYNEQFF.

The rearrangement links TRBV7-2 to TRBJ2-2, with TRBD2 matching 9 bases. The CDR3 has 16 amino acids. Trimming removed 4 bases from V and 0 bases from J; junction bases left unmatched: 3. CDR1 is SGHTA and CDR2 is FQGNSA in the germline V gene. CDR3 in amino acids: CASSSSSGANTGELFF. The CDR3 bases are TGTGCCAGCAGCTCATCTAGCGGGGCGAACACCGGGGAGCTGTTTTTT. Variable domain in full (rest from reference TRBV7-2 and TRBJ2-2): GAGVSQSPSNKVTEKGKDVELRCDPISGHTALYWYRQSLGQGLEFLIYFQGNSAPDKSGLPSDRFSAERTGGSVSTLTIQRTQQEDSAVYLCASSSSSGANTGELFFGEGSRLTVL.

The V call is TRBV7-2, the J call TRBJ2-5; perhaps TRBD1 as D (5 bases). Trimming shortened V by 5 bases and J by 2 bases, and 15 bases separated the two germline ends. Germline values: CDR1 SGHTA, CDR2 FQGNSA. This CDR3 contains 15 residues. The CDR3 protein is CASSPAWGLQETQYF. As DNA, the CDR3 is TGTGCCAGCAGCCCAGCCTGGGGCTTACAAGAGACCCAGTACTTC.

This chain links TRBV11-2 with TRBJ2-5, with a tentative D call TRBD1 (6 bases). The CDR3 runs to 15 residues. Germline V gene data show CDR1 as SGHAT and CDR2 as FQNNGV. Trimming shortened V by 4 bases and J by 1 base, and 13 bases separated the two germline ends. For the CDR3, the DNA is TGTGCCAGCAGCTCCACAAGGACAGTCCAAGAGACCCAGTACTTC. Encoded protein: CASSSTRTVQETQYF. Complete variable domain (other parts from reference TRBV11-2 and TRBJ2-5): EAGVAQSPRYKIIEKRQSVAFWCNPISGHATLYWYQQILGQGPKLLIQFQNNGVVDDSQLPKDRFSAERLKGVDSTLKIQPAKLEDSAVYLCASSSTRTVQETQYFGPGTRLLVL.